The clone carrying this T cell receptor (beta chain) showed up just once. This specimen comes from a study of T cell changes during pregnancy in multiple sclerosis. Data came from immunoSEQ multiplex PCR; TCRdb stores just in-frame clones and leaves some out. Here the sample spans about 100,000 clones, approximately 94% being singletons. Per germline, CDR1 SQVTM and CDR2 ANQGSEA. The CDR3 length is 12 residues. Trimming shortened V by 3 bases and J by 7 bases, and 12 bases separated the two germline ends. The clonotype was recovered from a female donor with multiple sclerosis, enrolled in a pregnancy study. The chain couples TRBV29-1 to TRBJ1-1; unclear D gene. The starting material was peripheral blood, obtained before pregnancy. CDR3 protein: CSVDEGLGEAFF. The CDR3, as DNA: TGCAGCGTTGATGAGGGATTGGGTGAAGCTTTCTTT. Drawing the rest from reference TRBV29-1 and TRBJ1-1, the complete variable domain is SAVISQKPSRDICQRGTSLTIQCQVDSQVTMMFWYRQQPGQSLTLIATANQGSEATYESGFVIDKFPISRPNLTFSTLTVSNMSPEDSSIYLCSVDEGLGEAFFGQGTRLTVV.